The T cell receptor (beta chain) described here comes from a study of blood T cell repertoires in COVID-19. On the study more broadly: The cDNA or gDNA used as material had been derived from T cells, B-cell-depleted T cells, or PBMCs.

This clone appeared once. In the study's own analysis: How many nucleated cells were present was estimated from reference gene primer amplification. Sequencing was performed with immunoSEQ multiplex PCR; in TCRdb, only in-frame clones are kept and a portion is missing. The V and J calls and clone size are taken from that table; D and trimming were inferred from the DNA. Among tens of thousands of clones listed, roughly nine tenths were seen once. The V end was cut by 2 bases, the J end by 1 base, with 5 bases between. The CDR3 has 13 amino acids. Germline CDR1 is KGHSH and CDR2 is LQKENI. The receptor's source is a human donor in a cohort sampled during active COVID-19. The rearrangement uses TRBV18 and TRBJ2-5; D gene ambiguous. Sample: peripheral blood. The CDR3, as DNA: TGTGCCAGCTCACCAGGCAGCCAAGAGACCCAGTACTTC. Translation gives CASSPGSQETQYF.